The clone carrying this T cell receptor beta chain was detected many times. From the 5' RACE reads, TCRdb called clonotypes with MiXCR, one entry per CDR3 protein. The repertoire holds approximately 58,000 distinct CDR3 sequences, with over 12% as singletons. The germline gives CDR1 SQVTM, CDR2 ANQGSEA. The CDR3 covers 15 residues. V gave up 1 base and J gave up 4 bases; unmatched junction bases: 7. The data derive from a study of T cells of healthy individuals. The receptor comes from a human donor in good health. This sequence joins TRBV29-1 and TRBJ2-1, with 7 positions matching TRBD2. The CDR3 loop reads CSVEGVSGPYNEQFF. DNA for the CDR3: TGCAGCGTTGAAGGTGTTAGCGGGCCTTACAATGAGCAGTTCTTC.